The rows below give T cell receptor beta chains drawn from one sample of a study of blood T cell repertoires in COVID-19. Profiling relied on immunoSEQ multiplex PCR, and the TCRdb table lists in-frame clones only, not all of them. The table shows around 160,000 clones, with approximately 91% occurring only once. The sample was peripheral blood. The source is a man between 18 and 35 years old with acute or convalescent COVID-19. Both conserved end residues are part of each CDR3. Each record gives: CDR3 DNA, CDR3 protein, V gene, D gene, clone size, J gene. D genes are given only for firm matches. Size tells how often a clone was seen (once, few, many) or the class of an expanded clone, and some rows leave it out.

CDR3nt: TGCGCCAGCAGCCCAAGGACAGGGGGCTATGGCTACACCTTC
CDR3aa: CASSPRTGGYGYTF
v_gene: TRBV5-1
d_gene: TRBD1
abundance: NA
j_gene: TRBJ1-2

CDR3nt: TGTGCCAGCAGCTCTTTAAGCGGGTGGCCATACAATGAGCAGTTCTTC
CDR3aa: CASSSLSGWPYNEQFF
v_gene: TRBV7-9
d_gene: NA
abundance: NA
j_gene: TRBJ2-1

CDR3nt: TGTGCCAGCAGTCCCATCGACAGGGCGGACACTGAAGCTTTCTTT
CDR3aa: CASSPIDRADTEAFF
v_gene: TRBV28
d_gene: TRBD1
abundance: few
j_gene: TRBJ1-1

CDR3nt: TGTGCCAGCAGCTTAGAAGGGGTGGCTGAAGCTTTCTTT
CDR3aa: CASSLEGVAEAFF
v_gene: TRBV7-9
d_gene: NA
abundance: NA
j_gene: TRBJ1-1

CDR3nt: TGTGCCATCGCGACTACCTCCTACGAGCAGTACTTC
CDR3aa: CAIATTSYEQYF
v_gene: TRBV10-3
d_gene: NA
abundance: NA
j_gene: TRBJ2-7

CDR3nt: TGTGCCAGCAGCCAAGAGATGAGGGTAGAGTCAGTAAATGAGCAGTTCTTC
CDR3aa: CASSQEMRVESVNEQFF
v_gene: TRBV3-1/TRBV3-2
d_gene: NA
abundance: NA
j_gene: TRBJ2-1

CDR3nt: TGTGCCAGCAGCCGCTCCGGAGGGCCCCAGCATTTT
CDR3aa: CASSRSGGPQHF
v_gene: TRBV5-6
d_gene: NA
abundance: NA
j_gene: TRBJ1-5

CDR3nt: TGCGCCAGCAGCTTGGAAGGACAGGGAGATTCACCCCTCCACTTT
CDR3aa: CASSLEGQGDSPLHF
v_gene: TRBV5-1
d_gene: TRBD1
abundance: NA
j_gene: TRBJ1-6

CDR3nt: TGTGCCAGCAGCTTAGAGGGCAGTAGCACTGAAGCTTTCTTT
CDR3aa: CASSLEGSSTEAFF
v_gene: TRBV11-3
d_gene: NA
abundance: NA
j_gene: TRBJ1-1

CDR3nt: TGTGCCAGTAGTATGGGACAGGGCTTTGTGGGCAATCAGCCCCAGCATTTT
CDR3aa: CASSMGQGFVGNQPQHF
v_gene: TRBV19
d_gene: TRBD1
abundance: NA
j_gene: TRBJ1-5

CDR3nt: TGTGCCAGCAGCCCCGGACTATCCTCAGATACGCAGTATTTT
CDR3aa: CASSPGLSSDTQYF
v_gene: TRBV7-9
d_gene: NA
abundance: NA
j_gene: TRBJ2-3

CDR3nt: TGTGCCAGCAATATGGGGGGGGCAACTAATGAAAAACTGTTTTTT
CDR3aa: CASNMGGATNEKLFF
v_gene: TRBV6-5
d_gene: NA
abundance: NA
j_gene: TRBJ1-4

CDR3nt: TGTGCCAGCAGCTATCAGGGGTTTAAGGCTGAAGCTTTCTTT
CDR3aa: CASSYQGFKAEAFF
v_gene: TRBV11-2
d_gene: NA
abundance: NA
j_gene: TRBJ1-1

CDR3nt: TGTGCCAGTAGTATATCCGGGACAGGCAGACTCTATGGCTACACCTTC
CDR3aa: CASSISGTGRLYGYTF
v_gene: TRBV19
d_gene: TRBD1
abundance: few
j_gene: TRBJ1-2

CDR3nt: TGTGCCTGGAGTGTTACAGGGGAAGGTGAAGCTTTCTTT
CDR3aa: CAWSVTGEGEAFF
v_gene: TRBV30
d_gene: TRBD1
abundance: NA
j_gene: TRBJ1-1

CDR3nt: TGTGCCAGCTCACCTCAACAGGGGCCCAATCAGCCCCAGCATTTT
CDR3aa: CASSPQQGPNQPQHF
v_gene: TRBV18
d_gene: TRBD1
abundance: NA
j_gene: TRBJ1-5

CDR3nt: TGTGCCAGCAGTTCCAAGCCTAACTATGGCTACACCTTC
CDR3aa: CASSSKPNYGYTF
v_gene: TRBV12-3/TRBV12-4
d_gene: NA
abundance: NA
j_gene: TRBJ1-2

CDR3nt: TGTGCCAGCAGCCAAGTCGGGGGAAGCTCCTACGAGCAGTACTTC
CDR3aa: CASSQVGGSSYEQYF
v_gene: TRBV4-2
d_gene: NA
abundance: NA
j_gene: TRBJ2-7

CDR3nt: TGTGCCAGCAGCTCTAGGGGGGGTAGCTATGGCTACACCTTC
CDR3aa: CASSSRGGSYGYTF
v_gene: TRBV9
d_gene: NA
abundance: NA
j_gene: TRBJ1-2

CDR3nt: TGTGCCAGCAGTTACCGGCGGGGAAACGGTCAGCCCCAGCATTTT
CDR3aa: CASSYRRGNGQPQHF
v_gene: TRBV6-5
d_gene: NA
abundance: NA
j_gene: TRBJ1-5

CDR3nt: TGTGCCAGCAGTTACTCCCACCTAAACACTGAAGCTTTCTTT
CDR3aa: CASSYSHLNTEAFF
v_gene: TRBV6-5
d_gene: NA
abundance: NA
j_gene: TRBJ1-1

CDR3nt: TGTGCCAGCAGCTTGGCCTACCCCTGCTACGAGCAGTACTTC
CDR3aa: CASSLAYPCYEQYF
v_gene: TRBV5-8
d_gene: NA
abundance: NA
j_gene: TRBJ2-7

CDR3nt: TGTGCCAGCAGTCCTAATCCCGGGACTAGCGGGATATATGGGGCCAACGTCCTGACTTTC
CDR3aa: CASSPNPGTSGIYGANVLTF
v_gene: TRBV27
d_gene: TRBD2
abundance: NA
j_gene: TRBJ2-6

CDR3nt: TGTGCCAGCAGCCAAGATCAGGGGCTAGCTTACGAGCAGTACTTC
CDR3aa: CASSQDQGLAYEQYF
v_gene: TRBV3-1/TRBV3-2
d_gene: NA
abundance: NA
j_gene: TRBJ2-7

CDR3nt: TGCGCCAGCAGCCAGGAGGGGGCGAGCGGTGGAAACACCATATATTTT
CDR3aa: CASSQEGASGGNTIYF
v_gene: TRBV5-1
d_gene: TRBD1
abundance: NA
j_gene: TRBJ1-3

CDR3nt: TGTGCTAGTGGTTTGGTGACAGGGTATGGCTACACCTTC
CDR3aa: CASGLVTGYGYTF
v_gene: TRBV12-5
d_gene: TRBD1
abundance: NA
j_gene: TRBJ1-2

CDR3nt: TGTGCCAGCTCACCTGACAGGAATAATTCACCCCTCCACTTT
CDR3aa: CASSPDRNNSPLHF
v_gene: TRBV18
d_gene: NA
abundance: NA
j_gene: TRBJ1-6

CDR3nt: TGTGCCAGCAGCTTTAAGGGGCGGGAAAAACTGTTTTTT
CDR3aa: CASSFKGREKLFF
v_gene: TRBV7-2
d_gene: NA
abundance: NA
j_gene: TRBJ1-4

CDR3nt: TGTGCCAGCAGCCTCCGAGGGAGGGCAACTAATGAAAAACTGTTTTTT
CDR3aa: CASSLRGRATNEKLFF
v_gene: TRBV3-1/TRBV3-2
d_gene: NA
abundance: NA
j_gene: TRBJ1-4

CDR3nt: TGTGCCAGTAGTCTCGACAGGGTCCTTAGCAATCAGCCCCAGCATTTT
CDR3aa: CASSLDRVLSNQPQHF
v_gene: TRBV19
d_gene: TRBD1
abundance: NA
j_gene: TRBJ1-5

CDR3nt: TGTGCCAGCTCACCACCGGGACAGGGAAGATATGGCTACACCTTC
CDR3aa: CASSPPGQGRYGYTF
v_gene: TRBV18
d_gene: TRBD1
abundance: NA
j_gene: TRBJ1-2

CDR3nt: TGTGCCAGCAGTCGACGAGGACATGAGTCAACTAATGAAAAACTGTTTTTT
CDR3aa: CASSRRGHESTNEKLFF
v_gene: TRBV27
d_gene: NA
abundance: NA
j_gene: TRBJ1-4

CDR3nt: TGTGCCACCTCACCCGACAGGGGGGATGGCTACACCTTC
CDR3aa: CATSPDRGDGYTF
v_gene: TRBV18
d_gene: TRBD1
abundance: NA
j_gene: TRBJ1-2

CDR3nt: TGCGCCAGCAGCATCGACAGGGGTTCTGGAAACACCATATATTTT
CDR3aa: CASSIDRGSGNTIYF
v_gene: TRBV5-1
d_gene: TRBD1
abundance: few
j_gene: TRBJ1-3

CDR3nt: TGTGCCAGCAGTCACAGTTTGAGTTATCCCCAGCATTTT
CDR3aa: CASSHSLSYPQHF
v_gene: TRBV12-3/TRBV12-4
d_gene: NA
abundance: once
j_gene: TRBJ1-5

CDR3nt: TGTGCCAGCAGCCCAGGGGTCTATGGCTACACCTTC
CDR3aa: CASSPGVYGYTF
v_gene: TRBV14
d_gene: NA
abundance: NA
j_gene: TRBJ1-2

CDR3nt: TGTGCCAGCAGCCTCCTGAACACTGAAGCTTTCTTT
CDR3aa: CASSLLNTEAFF
v_gene: TRBV6-6
d_gene: NA
abundance: NA
j_gene: TRBJ1-1

CDR3nt: TGTGCCAGCTCACCATCGGCAACTAATGAAAAACTGTTTTTT
CDR3aa: CASSPSATNEKLFF
v_gene: TRBV18
d_gene: NA
abundance: NA
j_gene: TRBJ1-4

CDR3nt: TGTGCCAGTAGTGTCGGGGGGGGCGGAGAAAAACTGTTTTTT
CDR3aa: CASSVGGGGEKLFF
v_gene: TRBV19
d_gene: NA
abundance: once
j_gene: TRBJ1-4

CDR3nt: TGCGCCAGCAGCTTGGAAGGGGCAACGTTCCAGACCCAGTACTTC
CDR3aa: CASSLEGATFQTQYF
v_gene: TRBV5-1
d_gene: NA
abundance: NA
j_gene: TRBJ2-5

CDR3nt: TGTGCCAGCAGTTCGGACAGGTGGGATCAGCCCCAGCATTTT
CDR3aa: CASSSDRWDQPQHF
v_gene: TRBV6-5
d_gene: TRBD1
abundance: NA
j_gene: TRBJ1-5

CDR3nt: TGTGCCAGCAGCCGGTGGGGGGGCAATCAGCCCCAGCATTTT
CDR3aa: CASSRWGGNQPQHF
v_gene: TRBV5-6
d_gene: NA
abundance: NA
j_gene: TRBJ1-5

CDR3nt: TGTGCCATCAGTGGGACAGTTGAGGGGGAAAAACTGTTTTTT
CDR3aa: CAISGTVEGEKLFF
v_gene: TRBV10-3
d_gene: NA
abundance: NA
j_gene: TRBJ1-4

CDR3nt: TGCAGCGTTGAAGGTATCGGGGGGCTGGTTGGCTACACCTTC
CDR3aa: CSVEGIGGLVGYTF
v_gene: TRBV29-1
d_gene: NA
abundance: NA
j_gene: TRBJ1-2

CDR3nt: TGTGCCAGCAGCTTAGGGGACAGGGTCCCAGATACGCAGTATTTT
CDR3aa: CASSLGDRVPDTQYF
v_gene: TRBV7-2
d_gene: TRBD1
abundance: once
j_gene: TRBJ2-3

CDR3nt: TGCAGCGTTGTTGCGGACAGATCCTACAATGAGCAGTTCTTC
CDR3aa: CSVVADRSYNEQFF
v_gene: TRBV29-1
d_gene: NA
abundance: once
j_gene: TRBJ2-1

CDR3nt: TGTGCCAGCAGTCGCCGCCGGACAGGGGCGTGGGATTCACCCCTCCACTTT
CDR3aa: CASSRRRTGAWDSPLHF
v_gene: TRBV27
d_gene: TRBD1
abundance: NA
j_gene: TRBJ1-6

CDR3nt: TGCAGTGCCCGTAGCACCGGGGAGCTGTTTTTT
CDR3aa: CSARSTGELFF
v_gene: TRBV20-1
d_gene: NA
abundance: NA
j_gene: TRBJ2-2